The 32 T cell receptor beta chains in this list originate from one sample, sequenced in a study of blood T cell repertoires in COVID-19. Method: immunoSEQ multiplex PCR; TCRdb's copy keeps in-frame clones and lacks some. The table includes about 250,000 clones, 80% to 90% detected once. The sequenced sample was PBMCs or T cells enriched from blood (not recorded which). These receptors were collected from a man between 35 and 55 years old who had recovered from COVID-19.

The chain recombines TRBV5-4 with TRBJ1-4; possibly TRBD1 for D (5 bases). Germline assignment: CDR1 SGHNT and CDR2 YYREEE (reference sequence). V was cut by 3 bases and J by 0 bases, with 12 bases left in between. The CDR3 totals 16 residues. The CDR3 sequence: CASSSRGVATNEKLFF. The CDR3 bases are TGTGCCAGCAGCTCACGGGGGGTGGCAACTAATGAAAAACTGTTTTTT. Looking up the rest from reference TRBV5-4 and TRBJ1-4 gives the full variable domain: ETGVTQSPTHLIKTRGQQVTLRCSSQSGHNTVSWYQQALGQGPQFIFQYYREEENGRGNFPPRFSGLQFPNYSSELNVNALELDDSALYLCASSSRGVATNEKLFFGSGTQLSVL.

The chain couples TRBV27 to TRBJ1-4, with no clear D. The CDR3 extends over 16 amino acids. Trimming stripped 2 bases from V and 0 bases from J, with 10 bases between. Germline lookup yields CDR1 MNHEY and CDR2 SMNVEV (reference sequence). The CDR3 is CASSLSAPTTNEKLFF. CDR3 DNA: TGTGCCAGCAGTTTAAGCGCTCCCACAACTAATGAAAAACTGTTTTTT.

The genes are TRBV7-7 and TRBJ1-3, with TRBD1 as a possible D gene (5 bases). Germline-derived CDR1 and CDR2 are SSHAT and FNYEAQ (reference sequence). The CDR3 covers 15 residues. V was trimmed by 2 bases and J by 2 bases, leaving 10 bases between them. The CDR3 spells CASSLYPGAGNTIYF. CDR3 sequence (DNA): TGTGCCAGCAGCTTATACCCGGGGGCTGGAAACACCATATATTTT. The full variable domain, its missing parts supplied by reference TRBV7-7 and TRBJ1-3, is GAGVSQSPRYKVTKRGQDVTLRCDPISSHATLYWYQQALGQGPEFLTYFNYEAQPDKSGLPSDRFSAERPEGSISTLTIQRTEQRDSAMYRCASSLYPGAGNTIYFGEGSWLTVV.

This sequence joins TRBV25-1 and TRBJ2-5; unclear D gene. Germline-derived CDR1 and CDR2 are MGHDK and SYGVNS. The CDR3 spans 12 residues. The germline V and J ends were trimmed by 1 base and 5 bases, with 5 bases remaining between them. CDR3 sequence (DNA): TGTGCCAGCAGTGAATGGGCGGAGACCCAGTACTTC. This translates into CASSEWAETQYF.

The V gene is TRBV3-1 (or the pseudogene TRBV3-2), the J gene TRBJ1-1; TRBD1 might be the D (6 bases). V was clipped by 0 bases and J by 7 bases, with 9 bases between them. The length of the CDR3 is 13 residues. The V gene's germline CDR1 is LGHDT and CDR2 YNNKEL (reference sequence). This chain's CDR3 is CASSQEGRGEAFF. The CDR3 DNA is TGTGCCAGCAGCCAAGAAGGCAGGGGTGAAGCTTTCTTT.

The V and J genes are TRBV5-6 and TRBJ1-5, with 8 bases matching TRBD1. After removal of 2 bases from V and 4 bases from J, the junction contained 5 bases not matched to a gene. This CDR3 spans 15 amino acids. CDR1 is SGHDT and CDR2 is YYEEEE in the germline V gene. CDR3 DNA: TGTGCCAGCAGCTTAGGGACAGGTGTTAATCAGCCCCAGCATTTT. It translates to CASSLGTGVNQPQHF.

The V and J genes are TRBV7-2 and TRBJ1-1; D possibly corresponds to TRBD1 (6 bases). Looked up from germline, CDR1 is SGHTA and CDR2 is FQGNSA. The CDR3 is 14 amino acids. V lost 1 base and J 1 base, leaving 7 bases between the germline ends. The CDR3 region has the DNA TGTGCCAGCAGCTTAGTGGGACAGAACACTGAAGCTTTCTTT. Translating it yields CASSLVGQNTEAFF.

This chain uses TRBV5-1 with TRBJ1-6; weak D call: TRBD1 (5 bases). Germline-derived CDR1 and CDR2 are SGHRS and YFSETQ. With 4 bases removed from V and 7 bases from J, the gap between germline ends came to 12 bases. The CDR3 runs 14 residues. CDR3 in amino acids: CASSRQGDNSPLHF. CDR3 nucleotides: TGCGCCAGCAGCAGGCAGGGTGACAATTCACCCCTCCACTTT.

This clone was seen only once. The V gene is TRBV9, the J gene TRBJ2-5; D is perhaps TRBD2 (7 bases). Looked up from germline, CDR1 is SGDLS and CDR2 is YYNGEE. The CDR3 is 18 amino acids. V was cut by 3 bases and J by 0 bases, with 21 bases left in between. CDR3 nucleotide sequence: TGTGCCAGCAGCGCGGGGGGCCGACTGGGACTGTACCAAGAGACCCAGTACTTC. Translation gives CASSAGGRLGLYQETQYF.

Details on this clone: The junction differs from germline at one of its ends, possibly a read error. J is TRBJ1-5 and V is TRBV19, with 12 bases aligning to TRBD1. There are 15 residues in the CDR3. Germline V gene sequence: CDR1 LNHDA, CDR2 SQIVND (reference sequence). The CDR3 sequence is CASSFGTGGKQPQHF. CDR3 bases: TGTGCCAGTAGTTTTGGGACAGGGGGCAAACAGCCCCAGCATTTT.

The J gene is TRBJ2-5, the V gene TRBV30; 7 nucleotides line up with TRBD2. Germline V CDR1 and CDR2: GTSNPN, SVGIG (reference sequence). The ends lost 4 bases at V and 4 bases at J; junction bases unmatched: 3. The CDR3 has 12 amino acids. The chain's CDR3 is CAWNGGGETQYF. The CDR3 DNA follows: TGTGCCTGGAACGGCGGGGGAGAGACCCAGTACTTC.

V is TRBV9 and J is TRBJ1-1; 8 nucleotides match TRBD1. Losses at the gene ends were 4 bases for V and 4 bases for J; bases not matched to a gene: 6. This CDR3 contains 14 residues. The germline CDR1 and CDR2 sequences are SGDLS and YYNGEE. As DNA, the CDR3 is TGTGCCAGCAGCTTAGGACAGGGAGGCACTGAAGCTTTCTTT. Encoded protein: CASSLGQGGTEAFF.

On this clone itself: The sample contains more than one DNA sequence encoding this CDR3. The chain employs TRBV5-5 and TRBJ1-1; D unclear. CDR1 is SGHKS and CDR2 is YYEKEE in the germline V gene (reference sequence). V was clipped by 5 bases and J by 1 base, with 6 bases between them. The CDR3 covers 12 residues. CDR3 in DNA: TGTGCCAGCAGTTCGGGGAACACTGAAGCTTTCTTT. This encodes CASSSGNTEAFF.

J is TRBJ2-7 and V is TRBV2; D gene unclear. V was clipped by 4 bases and J by 6 bases, with 13 bases between them. The CDR3 runs to 13 residues. Germline CDR1 and CDR2: SNHLY and FYNNEI. Here the CDR3 DNA reads TGTGCCAGCAGTGTGAAACAGACAATCGAGCAGTACTTC. Amino acid sequence: CASSVKQTIEQYF.

This rearrangement joins TRBV6-5 to TRBJ1-2, with TRBD1 matching over 10 bases. Germline V gene sequence: CDR1 MNHEY, CDR2 SVGAGI. CDR3 size: 15 residues. J gave up 2 bases and V 6 bases, and 6 bases lay outside the gene matches. The CDR3 DNA follows: TGTGCCAGCAGGGATCCGGGACAGGGGAACTATGGCTACACCTTC. Translation gives CASRDPGQGNYGYTF.

This clone was seen just once. In the same sample, other DNA sequences code for this CDR3. This chain joins TRBV7-3 and TRBJ1-1; the D gene is possibly TRBD1 (5 bases). In germline, CDR1 is SGHTA, CDR2 FQGTGA. There are 13 residues in the CDR3. V was pared by 0 bases and J by 4 bases, with 6 bases between. The CDR3 bases are TGTGCCAGCAGCTTAACAAGGGGCACTGAAGCTTTCTTT. Amino acid sequence: CASSLTRGTEAFF.

V and J are TRBV6-5 and TRBJ1-1; D is unclear. Germline V gene lookup returns CDR1 MNHEY and CDR2 SVGAGI. V gave up 4 bases and J gave up 11 bases, with 11 bases separating them. The CDR3 is made up of 11 amino acids. CDR3 DNA sequence: TGTGCCAGCAGTTCCGGGGTGAGGGCTTTCTTT. Protein sequence: CASSSGVRAFF.

The chain has TRBV6-5 and TRBJ1-1; D might be TRBD1 (5 bases). The germline CDR1 and CDR2 sequences are MNHEY and SVGAGI. The CDR3 is 14 amino acids. The germline V and J ends were trimmed by 6 bases and 1 base, with 12 bases remaining between them. CDR3 sequence (DNA): TGTGCCAGCAGACCACAGGAGCCGAACACTGAAGCTTTCTTT. It specifies CASRPQEPNTEAFF.

This rearrangement joins TRBV9 to TRBJ1-3; TRBD1 is a possible D gene (5 bases). Trimming removed 1 base from V and 6 bases from J, with 14 bases in between. This CDR3 region has 15 residues. CDR1 and CDR2 from the germline V gene are SGDLS and YYNGEE. CDR3 amino acids: CASSVSGNVENTIYF. CDR3 sequence (DNA): TGTGCCAGCAGCGTATCAGGGAACGTCGAAAACACCATATATTTT.

This sequence joins TRBV9 and TRBJ1-4; D remains unclear. V was trimmed by 3 bases and J by 13 bases, leaving 16 bases between them. The CDR3 is 13 residues long. Per the germline V gene, CDR1 is SGDLS and CDR2 is YYNGEE. CDR3 amino acids: CASSAVEGLRLFF. Here the CDR3 DNA reads TGTGCCAGCAGCGCCGTGGAGGGTTTAAGACTGTTTTTT.

The chain links TRBV2 to TRBJ1-5, with 8 bases fitting TRBD1. Germline lookup yields CDR1 SNHLY and CDR2 FYNNEI. This CDR3 has 15 residues. With 7 bases clipped from V and 3 bases from J, the junction kept 8 bases outside the gene matches. CDR3 sequence (DNA): TGTGCCAGCACCCAGGACAGGGTAAACAATCAGCCCCAGCATTTT. Protein: CASTQDRVNNQPQHF.

The rearrangement joins TRBV7-9 to TRBJ2-7, with 8 bases aligning to TRBD1. Germline V gene lookup returns CDR1 SEHNR and CDR2 FQNEAQ (reference sequence). With 4 bases clipped from V and 3 bases from J, the junction kept 5 bases outside the gene matches. The CDR3 sequence is 14 residues long. CDR3 protein: CASSSGQVDYEQYF. The CDR3, as DNA: TGTGCCAGCAGCTCGGGACAGGTGGACTACGAGCAGTACTTC.

The V call is TRBV2, the J call TRBJ2-3; possible D gene TRBD1, 7 bases. CDR1 and CDR2 (germline): SNHLY, FYNNEI. Trimming stripped 5 bases from V and 8 bases from J, with 11 bases between. This CDR3 spans 12 amino acids. This chain's CDR3 is CASSLQGGTQYF. CDR3 nucleotide sequence: TGTGCCAGCAGTCTCCAGGGGGGTACGCAGTATTTT.

This chain links TRBV5-5 with TRBJ1-2; D gene unclear. The CDR3 runs 13 residues. CDR1 and CDR2 from the germline V gene are SGHKS and YYEKEE (reference sequence). Trimming removed 4 bases from V and 2 bases from J, with 9 bases in between. CDR3 sequence: CASSRDTNYGYTF. For the CDR3, the DNA is TGTGCCAGCAGCCGCGACACGAACTATGGCTACACCTTC. Using reference TRBV5-5 and TRBJ1-2 for the parts outside the CDR3, the full variable domain is DAGVTQSPTHLIKTRGQQVTLRCSPISGHKSVSWYQQVLGQGPQFIFQYYEKEERGRGNFPDRFSARQFPNYSSELNVNALLLGDSALYLCASSRDTNYGYTFGSGTRLTVV.

This chain links TRBV28 with TRBJ1-1; 8 bases are a match to TRBD1. Per germline, CDR1 MDHEN and CDR2 SYDVKM. V lost 3 bases and J lost 3; bases outside the gene matches: 12. This CDR3 region has 17 residues. CDR3 protein: CASSLGIRGLVDTEAFF. CDR3 DNA sequence: TGTGCCAGCAGTTTGGGTATCAGGGGGCTGGTAGACACTGAAGCTTTCTTT.

This chain links TRBV5-1 with TRBJ1-2; 9 nucleotides line up with TRBD1. The germline V gene encodes CDR1 SGHRS and CDR2 YFSETQ. The CDR3 runs 18 residues. Unmatched junction bases numbered 13, after V lost 4 bases and J lost 0 bases. The CDR3 nucleotides are TGCGCCAGCAGCGCGATCACGACGACAGGGGGGACTAACTATGGCTACACCTTC. Translated, it gives CASSAITTTGGTNYGYTF.

The CDR3 protein is CASSPGQSNQPQHF. The CDR3 DNA sequence: TGTGCCAGCAGCCCGGGACAGAGCAATCAGCCCCAGCATTTT. The J gene is TRBJ1-5, the V gene TRBV6-5, with 7 bases identical to TRBD1. CDR1 and CDR2 from the germline V gene are MNHEY and SVGAGI. The CDR3 has 14 amino acids. J gave up 1 base and V 6 bases, and 3 bases lay outside the gene matches.

This clone showed up just once. V gene TRBV18 combines with J gene TRBJ1-2, with D possibly being TRBD1 (6 bases). V gave up 0 bases and J gave up 8 bases, with 16 bases separating them. CDR1 is KGHSH and CDR2 is LQKENI in the germline V gene. This CDR3 contains 15 residues. In nucleotides, the CDR3 is TGTGCCAGCTCACCACCGGTGGGCAGGGGAGTAGGCTACACCTTC. It translates to CASSPPVGRGVGYTF.

This sequence joins TRBV4-2 and TRBJ1-5; D remains ambiguous. Germline CDR1 LGHNA, CDR2 YNFKEQ. CDR3 length equals 15 residues. V gave up 1 base and J gave up 4 bases, with 11 bases separating them. The CDR3 sequence: CASSQGAGSNQPQHF. CDR3 coding DNA: TGTGCCAGCAGCCAAGGGGCGGGGTCTAATCAGCCCCAGCATTTT.

The chain uses TRBV12-5 and TRBJ2-7; maybe TRBD1 (6 bases). Trimming cost V 0 bases and J 5 bases, with 20 bases left between them. Per the germline V gene, CDR1 is LGHNT and CDR2 is FRNRAP. CDR3 size: 17 residues. This chain's CDR3 is CASGLVLVQGKANEQYF. For the CDR3, the DNA is TGTGCTAGTGGTTTGGTACTTGTCCAGGGGAAAGCCAACGAGCAGTACTTC.

The chain carries TRBV18 and TRBJ1-3; possibly TRBD1 for D (5 bases). V dropped 3 bases and J dropped 2 bases, with 8 bases sitting between them. CDR3 length: 14 amino acids. The germline V gene encodes CDR1 KGHSH and CDR2 LQKENI. The CDR3: CASSPRETGNTIYF. The CDR3, as DNA: TGTGCCAGCTCACCCAGGGAAACTGGAAACACCATATATTTT.

The genes are TRBV20-1 and TRBJ2-4; maybe TRBD2 (6 bases). The CDR3 spans 11 residues. Trimming stripped 0 bases from V and 13 bases from J, with 10 bases between. The germline V gene encodes CDR1 DFQATT and CDR2 SNEGSKA (reference sequence). CDR3 bases: TGCAGTGCTAGAGAATTGGGGGGACAGTACTTC. Translating gives CSARELGGQYF.